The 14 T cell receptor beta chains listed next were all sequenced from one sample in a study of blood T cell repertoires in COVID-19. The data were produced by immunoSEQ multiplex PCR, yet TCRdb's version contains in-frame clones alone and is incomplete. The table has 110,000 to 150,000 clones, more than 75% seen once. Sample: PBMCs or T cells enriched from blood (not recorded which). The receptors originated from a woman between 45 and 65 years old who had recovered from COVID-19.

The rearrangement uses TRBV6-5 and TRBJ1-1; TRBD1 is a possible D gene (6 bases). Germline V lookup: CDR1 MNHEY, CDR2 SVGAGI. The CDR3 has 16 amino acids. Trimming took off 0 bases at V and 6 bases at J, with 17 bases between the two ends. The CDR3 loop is CASSYSFRQVGPEAFF. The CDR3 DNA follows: TGTGCCAGCAGTTACTCTTTCCGACAGGTCGGCCCTGAAGCTTTCTTT.

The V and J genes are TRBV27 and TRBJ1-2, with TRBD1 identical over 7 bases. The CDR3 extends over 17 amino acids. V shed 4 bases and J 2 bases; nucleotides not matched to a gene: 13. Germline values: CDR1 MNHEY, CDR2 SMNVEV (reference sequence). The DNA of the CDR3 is TGTGCCAGCAGTTCGTCCGGGGCGAGGGGGCTGAACTATGGCTACACCTTC. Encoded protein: CASSSSGARGLNYGYTF.

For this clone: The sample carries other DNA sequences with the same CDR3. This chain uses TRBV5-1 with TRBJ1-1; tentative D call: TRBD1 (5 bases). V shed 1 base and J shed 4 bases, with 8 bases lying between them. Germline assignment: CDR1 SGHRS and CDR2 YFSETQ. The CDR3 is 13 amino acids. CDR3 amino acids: CASSLLGGTEAFF. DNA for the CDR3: TGCGCCAGCAGCTTGCTCGGGGGCACTGAAGCTTTCTTT.

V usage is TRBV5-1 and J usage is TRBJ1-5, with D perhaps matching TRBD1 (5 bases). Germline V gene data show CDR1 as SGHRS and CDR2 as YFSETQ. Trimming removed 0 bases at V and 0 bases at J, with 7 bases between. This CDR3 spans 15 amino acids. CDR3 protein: CASSLGTHSNQPQHF. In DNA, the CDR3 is TGCGCCAGCAGCTTGGGGACACATAGCAATCAGCCCCAGCATTTT.

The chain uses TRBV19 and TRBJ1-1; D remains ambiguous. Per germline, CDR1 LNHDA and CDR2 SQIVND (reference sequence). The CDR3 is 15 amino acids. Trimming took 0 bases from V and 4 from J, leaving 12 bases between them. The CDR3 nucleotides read TGTGCCAGTAGTATAGATCGAGGACTCAGCACTGAAGCTTTCTTT. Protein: CASSIDRGLSTEAFF.

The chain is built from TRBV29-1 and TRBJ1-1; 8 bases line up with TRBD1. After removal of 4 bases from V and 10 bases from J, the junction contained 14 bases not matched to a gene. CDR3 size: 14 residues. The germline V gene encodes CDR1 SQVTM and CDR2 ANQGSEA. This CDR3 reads CSVAPGQGVNGAFF. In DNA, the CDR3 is TGCAGCGTTGCCCCCGGACAGGGCGTGAACGGAGCTTTCTTT. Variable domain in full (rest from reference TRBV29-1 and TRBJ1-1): SAVISQKPSRDICQRGTSLTIQCQVDSQVTMMFWYRQQPGQSLTLIATANQGSEATYESGFVIDKFPISRPNLTFSTLTVSNMSPEDSSIYLCSVAPGQGVNGAFFGQGTRLTVV.

The DNA for the CDR3 is TGTGCCAGCAGCTCCCTGGGGGGTAGAACCTACGAGCAGTACTTC. Translating gives CASSSLGGRTYEQYF. V gene TRBV14 combines with J gene TRBJ2-7; D possibly corresponds to TRBD2 (6 bases). V lost 5 bases, J lost 2 bases, and 16 bases lay in between. The CDR3 has 15 amino acids. Germline-derived CDR1 and CDR2 are SGHDN and FVKESK.

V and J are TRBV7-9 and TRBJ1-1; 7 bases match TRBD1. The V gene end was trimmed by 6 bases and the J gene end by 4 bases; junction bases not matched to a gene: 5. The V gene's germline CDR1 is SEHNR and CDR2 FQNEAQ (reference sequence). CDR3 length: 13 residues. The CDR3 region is CASRPGTATEAFF. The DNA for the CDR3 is TGTGCCAGCAGGCCCGGGACAGCCACTGAAGCTTTCTTT.

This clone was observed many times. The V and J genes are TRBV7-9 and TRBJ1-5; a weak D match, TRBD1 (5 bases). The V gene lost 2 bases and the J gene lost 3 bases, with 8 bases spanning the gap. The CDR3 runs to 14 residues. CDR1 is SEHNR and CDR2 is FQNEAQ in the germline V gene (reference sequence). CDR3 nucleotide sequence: TGTGCCAGCAGCTTACAGGGCACCAATCAGCCCCAGCATTTT. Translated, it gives CASSLQGTNQPQHF.

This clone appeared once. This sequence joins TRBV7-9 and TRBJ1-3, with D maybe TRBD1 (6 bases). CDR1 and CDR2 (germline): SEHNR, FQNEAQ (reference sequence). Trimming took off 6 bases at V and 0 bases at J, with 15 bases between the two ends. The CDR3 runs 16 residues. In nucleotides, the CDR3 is TGTGCCAGCAGTACCCCTCAGGGGAGCTCTGGAAACACCATATATTTT. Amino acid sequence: CASSTPQGSSGNTIYF.

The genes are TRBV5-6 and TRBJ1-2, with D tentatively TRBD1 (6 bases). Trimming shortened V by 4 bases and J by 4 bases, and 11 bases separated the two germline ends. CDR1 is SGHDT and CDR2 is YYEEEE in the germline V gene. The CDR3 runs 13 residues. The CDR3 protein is CASSLEDSYGYTF. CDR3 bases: TGTGCCAGCAGCCTAGAGGACAGCTATGGCTACACCTTC.

The CDR3 is CASRPGGGYEQYF. In DNA, the CDR3 is TGTGCCAGCAGGCCTGGGGGGGGCTACGAGCAGTACTTC. The V gene is TRBV28, the J gene TRBJ2-7; 7 nucleotides match TRBD2. After removal of 6 bases from V and 3 bases from J, the junction contained 5 bases not matched to a gene. From germline, CDR1 is MDHEN and CDR2 SYDVKM. This CDR3 comprises 13 residues.

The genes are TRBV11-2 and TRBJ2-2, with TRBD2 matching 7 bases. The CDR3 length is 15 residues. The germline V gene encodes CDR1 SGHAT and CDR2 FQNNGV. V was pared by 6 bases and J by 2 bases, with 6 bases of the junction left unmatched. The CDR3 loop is CASRRGRANTGELFF. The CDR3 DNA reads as TGTGCCAGCAGAAGAGGGAGGGCTAACACCGGGGAGCTGTTTTTT.

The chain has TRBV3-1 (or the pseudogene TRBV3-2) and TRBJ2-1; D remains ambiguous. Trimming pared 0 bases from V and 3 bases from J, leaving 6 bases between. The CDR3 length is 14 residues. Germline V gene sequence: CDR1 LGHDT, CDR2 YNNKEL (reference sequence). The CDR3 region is CASSQDRGYNEQFF. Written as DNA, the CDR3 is TGTGCCAGCAGCCAAGATCGCGGCTACAATGAGCAGTTCTTC.